Listed below are T cell receptor beta chains from one sample, sequenced in a study of cytomegalovirus exposure and HLA in healthy donors. Generated by immunoSEQ multiplex PCR, the TCRdb table keeps only in-frame clones and is missing some. This table has 200,000 to 250,000 clones, less than 90% appearing once. What was sequenced was PBMCs. These receptors all stem from a woman between 18 and 29 years old in good health and CMV-seronegative. Each CDR3 is given without its conserved first and last residue.

CDR3	V	J
AWSPSGQSYGYT	TRBV30	TRBJ1-2
ASSSGQSSYNEQF	TRBV11-3	TRBJ2-1
ASSYDPGGEQY	TRBV4-1	TRBJ2-7
ASSRIQGSEQF	TRBV2	TRBJ2-1
ASSLKGQRTTEAF	TRBV28	TRBJ1-1
ASSELGGSYSNQPQH	TRBV2	TRBJ1-5
ASTVRANPYSGANVLT	TRBV27	TRBJ2-6
ASSEMIEQF	TRBV2	TRBJ2-1
ASTYRRTTNEKLF	TRBV6-5	TRBJ1-4
ASSLWTRGDTEAF	TRBV28	TRBJ1-1
AWSVLQGLGVTDTQY	TRBV30	TRBJ2-3
ASGVSSYNEQF	TRBV7-9	TRBJ2-1
ASRPSGSPTDTQY	TRBV6-5	TRBJ2-3
ASSFSWNQPQH	TRBV28	TRBJ1-5
AWSNGGSGANVLT	TRBV30	TRBJ2-6
AWSLGGHGYT	TRBV30	TRBJ1-2
ASTPTGSRELF	TRBV19	TRBJ2-2
ASSFSGGQETQY	TRBV5-1	TRBJ2-5
ASSVAGSYEQY	TRBV9	TRBJ2-7
ASMGRGSYNEQF	TRBV25-1	TRBJ2-1
ASSGQRSGANVLT	TRBV19	TRBJ2-6
ASSPTGILSYEQY	TRBV2	TRBJ2-7
ASRDSNQPQH	TRBV2	TRBJ1-5
ASSRGGTSGANVLT	TRBV7-3	TRBJ2-6
ASSPQRSEETQY	TRBV18	TRBJ2-5
ASSTQGLSTDTQY	TRBV7-8	TRBJ2-3
ASSYGPPFTGNTIY	TRBV6-5	TRBJ1-3
AWSVGGIGGAQY	TRBV30	TRBJ2-5
SVEDGAGYEQY	TRBV29-1	TRBJ2-7
ASSPQAGRSRIGNTIY	TRBV4-1	TRBJ1-3
SAVNGNTIY	TRBV30	TRBJ1-3
ASSGIGQERNTEAF	TRBV2	TRBJ1-1
AWSVTYGYT	TRBV30	TRBJ1-2
ASSQDSTWDEQF	TRBV4-2	TRBJ2-1
ASSSVRGSTHENYGYT	TRBV11-2	TRBJ1-2
ASSRQVSEKLF	TRBV27	TRBJ1-4
SVAVTNTEAF	TRBV29-1	TRBJ1-1
ASSGGAWPYEQY	TRBV10-1	TRBJ2-7
ASSLAEAGNTIY	TRBV7-9	TRBJ1-3